What follows are 25 T cell receptor beta chains derived from one specimen sequenced in a study of shared clonotypes between healthy human individuals. Naive CD8 isolation took CD45RO-negative cells positively selected for CCR7 and excluded terminally differentiated effector memory CD45RA+ cells. Measured with immunoSEQ multiplex PCR; TCRdb has only the in-frame clones, and not every one. Among about 870,000 clones listed, almost 95% were seen once. Sequencing was performed on naive CD8+ T cells sorted from blood. These receptor sequences come from a man aged 25 to 45 in good health.

The chain combines TRBV11-2 with TRBJ2-3; 11 bases are a match to TRBD1. CDR1 SGHAT and CDR2 FQNNGV come from the germline V gene. CDR3 length: 16 residues. The junction had 8 bases not matched to a gene; V was cut back by 5 bases and J by 4 bases. CDR3 residues: CASSPGDRGWSDTQYF. The CDR3 bases are TGTGCCAGCAGCCCAGGGGACAGGGGGTGGTCAGATACGCAGTATTTT.

The CDR3 nucleotides are TGTGCCACCCCTAGGCGGACAGGGTACTTC. It specifies CATPRRTGYF. The rearrangement joins TRBV2 to TRBJ2-7; 7 positions agree with TRBD1. The CDR3 covers 10 residues. Per germline, CDR1 SNHLY and CDR2 FYNNEI. After removal of 10 bases from V and 12 bases from J, the junction contained 9 bases not matched to a gene.

This sequence joins TRBV5-1 and TRBJ1-5; no firm D call. The CDR3 is 19 residues long. Germline V CDR1 and CDR2: SGHRS, YFSETQ. The V end was cut by 0 bases, the J end by 2 bases, with 21 bases between. Written as DNA, the CDR3 is TGCGCCAGCAGCTTGGCCCGGCCCCTTAGAAGGGTGCGCAATCAGCCCCAGCATTTT. It translates to CASSLARPLRRVRNQPQHF.

The rearrangement uses TRBV6-5 and TRBJ1-5, with a weak D call TRBD1 (6 bases). The ends were cut back, 7 bases at V and 6 bases at J, with 19 bases in the middle. Germline-derived CDR1 and CDR2 are MNHEY and SVGAGI. The CDR3 totals 15 residues. CDR3: CASKLGGGAGQPQHF. CDR3 nucleotides: TGTGCCAGCAAACTCGGGGGGGGCGCGGGTCAGCCCCAGCATTTT.

The chain has TRBV6-1 and TRBJ2-5; 7 bases are a match to TRBD2. Germline V gene lookup returns CDR1 MNHNS and CDR2 SASEGT. After removal of 5 bases from V and 4 bases from J, the junction contained 7 bases not matched to a gene. There are 14 residues in the CDR3. The DNA of the CDR3 is TGTGCCAGCAGTCCAGGGAGGGTGAGAGAGACCCAGTACTTC. As protein: CASSPGRVRETQYF.

V and J are TRBV7-6 and TRBJ2-3; 12 nucleotides match TRBD2. CDR3 length: 18 residues. Per the germline V gene, CDR1 is SGHVS and CDR2 is FNYEAQ. J was trimmed by 3 bases and V by 2 bases; bases with no gene match: 9. CDR3 in amino acids: CASSLRSSGRASTDTQYF. The CDR3 coding sequence is TGTGCCAGCAGCTTAAGGTCTAGCGGGAGGGCCTCGACAGATACGCAGTATTTT.

The chain is built from TRBV5-3 and TRBJ1-5; possible D gene TRBD1, 6 bases. TRBV5-3 carries the ORF label, with uncertain function. Between the trimmed V and J ends, which lost 1 base and 2 bases, there was a span of 10 bases. The CDR3 consists of 15 residues. The CDR3 DNA is TGTGCCAGAAGCTTGACAGGGAGAGGCAATCAGCCCCAGCATTTT. This sequence encodes CARSLTGRGNQPQHF.

The rearrangement joins TRBV19 to TRBJ2-1; TRBD2 might be the D (6 bases). Trimming stripped 11 bases from V and 1 base from J, with 18 bases between. CDR1 is LNHDA and CDR2 is SQIVND in the germline V gene (reference sequence). This CDR3 contains 15 residues. The CDR3 bases are TGTGCCGCGAAAGCTAGCGATTGGTCCTACAATGAGCAGTTCTTC. Residues: CAAKASDWSYNEQFF. Complete variable domain (other parts from reference TRBV19 and TRBJ2-1): DGGITQSPKYLFRKEGQNVTLSCEQNLNHDAMYWYRQDPGQGLRLIYYSQIVNDFQKGDIAEGYSVSREKKESFPLTVTSAQKNPTAFYLCAAKASDWSYNEQFFGPGTRLTVL.

The chain has TRBV14 and TRBJ2-1, with D possibly being TRBD2 (5 bases). In germline, CDR1 is SGHDN, CDR2 FVKESK. The CDR3 has 17 residues. Trimming left V 0 bases short and J 3 bases short, with 15 bases between. CDR3 DNA: TGTGCCAGCAGCCAAGATCGGATCGGACTTAACTACAATGAGCAGTTCTTC. As protein: CASSQDRIGLNYNEQFF.

The chain has TRBV5-1 and TRBJ2-7; D is perhaps TRBD1 (5 bases). The germline V gene has CDR1 SGHRS and CDR2 YFSETQ. V was clipped by 1 base and J by 0 bases, with 11 bases between them. The CDR3 runs to 15 residues. The CDR3 reads CASSLTRQFSYEQYF. The CDR3 DNA reads as TGCGCCAGCAGCTTGACTCGACAGTTCTCCTACGAGCAGTACTTC.

This clone appeared a single time. The chain uses TRBV10-1 and TRBJ1-2; no reliable D call. CDR1 WNHNN and CDR2 SYGVQD come from the germline V gene (reference sequence). V lost 5 bases to trimming and J lost 4 bases, with 20 bases between them. There are 16 residues in the CDR3. CDR3 in DNA: TGCGCCAGCAGTAAGTGGAAGATCGCGAAGACCTATGGCTACACCTTC. This translates into CASSKWKIAKTYGYTF.

V gene TRBV27 combines with J gene TRBJ2-7, with 9 bases fitting TRBD1. The CDR3 is 15 residues long. Germline CDR1 reads MNHEY; CDR2 reads SMNVEV (reference sequence). With 4 bases clipped from V and 0 bases from J, the junction kept 4 bases outside the gene matches. The CDR3 sequence is CASSWGQGSSYEQYF. In DNA, the CDR3 is TGTGCCAGCAGTTGGGGACAGGGTAGCTCCTACGAGCAGTACTTC.

This chain uses TRBV28 with TRBJ1-2; no clear D. V dropped 7 bases and J dropped 8 bases, with 14 bases sitting between them. The CDR3 is 12 amino acids. The germline V gene has CDR1 MDHEN and CDR2 SYDVKM. CDR3 nucleotides: TGTGCCAGCACCGCAGTGGGGTACGGCTACACCTTC. Its translation: CASTAVGYGYTF.

The chain joins TRBV6-4 to TRBJ2-2, with a weak D call TRBD2 (6 bases). The CDR3 has 15 residues. The germline CDR1 and CDR2 sequences are MRHNA and SNTAGT. Trimming stripped 6 bases from V and 2 bases from J, with 13 bases between. CDR3 region: CASSARGGNTGELFF. For the CDR3, the DNA is TGTGCCAGCAGCGCACGGGGAGGAAACACCGGGGAGCTGTTTTTT.

The chain recombines TRBV6-5 with TRBJ1-5, with 7 bases identical to TRBD1. The CDR3 covers 13 residues. Germline-derived CDR1 and CDR2 are MNHEY and SVGAGI. The ends lost 2 bases at V and 13 bases at J; junction bases unmatched: 8. CDR3 sequence reads: CASSYGPQGSQHF. CDR3 DNA: TGTGCCAGCAGTTACGGACCACAGGGGTCGCAGCATTTT.

V usage is TRBV27 and J usage is TRBJ2-1; 10 bases match TRBD2. Germline trimming cut 3 bases from V and 9 bases from J; bases unmatched to any gene: 8. Germline loops: CDR1 MNHEY, CDR2 SMNVEV (reference sequence). CDR3 length: 15 amino acids. The CDR3 nucleotides read TGTGCCAGCAGTTTTCGGCCTAGCGGGAGCTCTGAGCAGTTCTTC. The encoded protein is CASSFRPSGSSEQFF.

This rearrangement joins TRBV29-1 to TRBJ2-3; 9 bases line up with TRBD2. Germline assignment: CDR1 SQVTM and CDR2 ANQGSEA. CDR3 length equals 17 residues. V shed 0 bases and J 0 bases; nucleotides not matched to a gene: 7. This CDR3 is CSVEDPGREGSTDTQYF. The CDR3 region has the DNA TGCAGCGTTGAAGATCCGGGGCGGGAGGGAAGCACAGATACGCAGTATTTT.

V gene TRBV25-1 combines with J gene TRBJ2-7; D ambiguous. The germline gives CDR1 MGHDK, CDR2 SYGVNS. The V gene lost 1 base and the J gene lost 2 bases, with 12 bases spanning the gap. This CDR3 contains 15 residues. CDR3: CASSESRDLTYEQYF. DNA for the CDR3: TGTGCCAGCAGTGAATCTCGAGACTTGACCTACGAGCAGTACTTC.

V and J are TRBV7-9 and TRBJ2-7; unclear D gene. Germline CDR1 SEHNR, CDR2 FQNEAQ (reference sequence). The CDR3 is 16 residues long. Deletions cut 1 base from V and 0 bases from J, with 13 bases between. The CDR3 DNA reads as TGTGCCAGCAGCTTAGAAGGCCCCCCGCGCTCCTACGAGCAGTACTTC. Protein product: CASSLEGPPRSYEQYF.

The chain couples TRBV19 to TRBJ2-7; 13 bases align to TRBD2. V lost 6 bases to trimming and J lost 4 bases; unmatched junction nucleotides: 0. This CDR3 is built from 13 residues. Germline V lookup: CDR1 LNHDA, CDR2 SQIVND (reference sequence). CDR3 sequence: CASRTSGRYEQYF. In nucleotides, the CDR3 is TGTGCCAGTAGGACTAGCGGGAGGTACGAGCAGTACTTC. Using reference TRBV19 and TRBJ2-7 for the parts outside the CDR3, the full variable domain is DGGITQSPKYLFRKEGQNVTLSCEQNLNHDAMYWYRQDPGQGLRLIYYSQIVNDFQKGDIAEGYSVSREKKESFPLTVTSAQKNPTAFYLCASRTSGRYEQYFGPGTRLTVT.

This chain connects TRBV5-1 to TRBJ2-3; 9 bases align to TRBD1. There are 14 residues in the CDR3. Germline assignment: CDR1 SGHRS and CDR2 YFSETQ. Germline trimming cut 4 bases from V and 5 bases from J; bases unmatched to any gene: 5. The CDR3 spells CASSPGQGRDTQYF. The CDR3 coding sequence is TGCGCCAGCAGCCCGGGACAGGGTAGAGATACGCAGTATTTT.

The V call is TRBV5-6, the J call TRBJ2-3; TRBD2 aligns across 12 bases. The CDR3 is 17 residues long. Germline values: CDR1 SGHDT, CDR2 YYEEEE. V shed 0 bases and J 4 bases; nucleotides not matched to a gene: 6. The CDR3 loop reads CASSLGLAGVLADTQYF. For the CDR3, the DNA is TGTGCCAGCAGCTTGGGACTAGCGGGAGTTCTCGCAGATACGCAGTATTTT.

The V and J genes are TRBV27 and TRBJ1-4, with unresolved D. V shed 5 bases and J shed 5 bases, with 15 bases lying between them. The length of the CDR3 is 15 residues. CDR1 is MNHEY, CDR2 SMNVEV, per germline (reference sequence). The DNA of the CDR3 is TGTGCCAGCAGTCCCCTCGGTAGGAGGAATGAAAAACTGTTTTTT. Translated, it gives CASSPLGRRNEKLFF.

This chain joins TRBV2 and TRBJ2-1; 14 bases line up with TRBD2. Trimming removed 6 bases from V and 7 bases from J; junction bases left unmatched: 8. CDR3 length: 16 amino acids. Germline V gene lookup returns CDR1 SNHLY and CDR2 FYNNEI. The CDR3 DNA is TGTGCCAGCAGAGCCGGGACTAGCGGGAGTAAGAATGAGCAGTTCTTC. Translation gives CASRAGTSGSKNEQFF.

The V and J genes are TRBV6-6 and TRBJ1-5, with a possible D match to TRBD1 (6 bases). The germline gives CDR1 MNHNY, CDR2 SVGAGI (reference sequence). Trimming removed 4 bases from V and 0 bases from J, with 10 bases in between. The CDR3 covers 15 residues. The CDR3 loop reads CASSSGEISNQPQHF. The DNA of the CDR3 is TGTGCCAGCAGTTCAGGGGAAATTAGCAATCAGCCCCAGCATTTT.